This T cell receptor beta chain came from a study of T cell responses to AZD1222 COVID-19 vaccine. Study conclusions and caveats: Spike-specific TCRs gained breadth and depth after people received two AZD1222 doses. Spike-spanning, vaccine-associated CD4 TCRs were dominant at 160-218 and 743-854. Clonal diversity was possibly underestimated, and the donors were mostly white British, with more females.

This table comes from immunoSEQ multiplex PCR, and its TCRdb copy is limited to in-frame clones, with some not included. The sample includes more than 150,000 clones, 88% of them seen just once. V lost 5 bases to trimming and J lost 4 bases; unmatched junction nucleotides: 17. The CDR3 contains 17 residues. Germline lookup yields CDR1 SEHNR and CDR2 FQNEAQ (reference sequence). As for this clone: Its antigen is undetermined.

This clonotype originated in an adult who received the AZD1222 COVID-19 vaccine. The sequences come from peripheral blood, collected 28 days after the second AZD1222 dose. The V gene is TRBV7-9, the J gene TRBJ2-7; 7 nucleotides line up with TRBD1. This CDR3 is CASSPRARDRVLYEQYF. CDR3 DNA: TGTGCCAGCAGCCCCCGAGCCCGGGACAGAGTTTTATACGAGCAGTACTTC.